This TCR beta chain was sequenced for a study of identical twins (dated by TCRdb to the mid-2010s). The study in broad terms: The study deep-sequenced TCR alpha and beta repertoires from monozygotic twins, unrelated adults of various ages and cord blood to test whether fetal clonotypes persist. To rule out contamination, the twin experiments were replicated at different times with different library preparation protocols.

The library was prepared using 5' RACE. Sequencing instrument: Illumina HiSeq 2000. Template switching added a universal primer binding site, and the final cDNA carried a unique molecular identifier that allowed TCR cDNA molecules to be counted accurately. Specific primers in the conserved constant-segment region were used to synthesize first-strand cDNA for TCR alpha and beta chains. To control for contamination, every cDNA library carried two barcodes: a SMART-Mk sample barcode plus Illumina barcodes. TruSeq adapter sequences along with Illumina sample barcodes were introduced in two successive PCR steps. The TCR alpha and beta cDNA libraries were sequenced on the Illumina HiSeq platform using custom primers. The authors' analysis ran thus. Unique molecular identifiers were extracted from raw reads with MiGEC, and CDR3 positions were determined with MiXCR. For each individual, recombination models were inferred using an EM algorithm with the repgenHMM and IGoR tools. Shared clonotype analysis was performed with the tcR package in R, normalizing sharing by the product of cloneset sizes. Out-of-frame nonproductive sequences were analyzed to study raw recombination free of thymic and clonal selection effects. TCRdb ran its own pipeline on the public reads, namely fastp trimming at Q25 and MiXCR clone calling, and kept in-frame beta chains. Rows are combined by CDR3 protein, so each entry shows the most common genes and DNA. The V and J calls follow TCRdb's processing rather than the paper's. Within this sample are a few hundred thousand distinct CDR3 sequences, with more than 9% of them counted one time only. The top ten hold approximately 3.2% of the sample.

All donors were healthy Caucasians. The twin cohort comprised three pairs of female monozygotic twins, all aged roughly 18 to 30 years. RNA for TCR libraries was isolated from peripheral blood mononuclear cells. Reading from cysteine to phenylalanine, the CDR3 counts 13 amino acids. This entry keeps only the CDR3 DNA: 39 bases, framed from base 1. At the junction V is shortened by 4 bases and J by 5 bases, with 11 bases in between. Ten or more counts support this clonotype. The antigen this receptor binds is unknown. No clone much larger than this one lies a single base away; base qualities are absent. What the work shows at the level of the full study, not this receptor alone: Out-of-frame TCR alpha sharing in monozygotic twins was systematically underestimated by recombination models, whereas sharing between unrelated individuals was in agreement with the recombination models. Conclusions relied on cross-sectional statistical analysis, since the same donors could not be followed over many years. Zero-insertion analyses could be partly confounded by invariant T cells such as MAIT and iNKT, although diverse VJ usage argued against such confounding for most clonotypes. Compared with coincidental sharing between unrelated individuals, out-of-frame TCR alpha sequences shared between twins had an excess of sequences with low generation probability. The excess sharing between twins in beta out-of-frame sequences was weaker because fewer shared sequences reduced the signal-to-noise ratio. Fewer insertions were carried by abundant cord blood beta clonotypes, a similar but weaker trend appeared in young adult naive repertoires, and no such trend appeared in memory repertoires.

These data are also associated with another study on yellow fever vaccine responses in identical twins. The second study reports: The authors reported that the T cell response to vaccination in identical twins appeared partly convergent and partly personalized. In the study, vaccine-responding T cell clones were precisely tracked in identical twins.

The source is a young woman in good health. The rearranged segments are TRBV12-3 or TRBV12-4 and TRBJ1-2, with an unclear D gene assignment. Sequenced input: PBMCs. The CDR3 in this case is CASSSRTEYGYTF. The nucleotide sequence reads TGTGCCAGCAGTTCCCGGACGGAGTATGGCTACACCTTC.